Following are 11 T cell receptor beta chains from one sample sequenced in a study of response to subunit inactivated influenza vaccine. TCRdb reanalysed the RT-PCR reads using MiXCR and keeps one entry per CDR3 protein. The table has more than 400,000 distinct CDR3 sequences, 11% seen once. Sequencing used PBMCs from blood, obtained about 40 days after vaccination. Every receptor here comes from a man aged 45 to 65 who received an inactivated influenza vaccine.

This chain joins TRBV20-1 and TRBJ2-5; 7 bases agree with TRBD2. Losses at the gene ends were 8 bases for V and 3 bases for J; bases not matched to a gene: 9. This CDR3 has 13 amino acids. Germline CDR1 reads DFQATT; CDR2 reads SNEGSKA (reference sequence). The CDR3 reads CSPSGTTKETQYF. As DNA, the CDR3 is TGCAGTCCTTCCGGGACTACCAAAGAGACCCAGTACTTC.

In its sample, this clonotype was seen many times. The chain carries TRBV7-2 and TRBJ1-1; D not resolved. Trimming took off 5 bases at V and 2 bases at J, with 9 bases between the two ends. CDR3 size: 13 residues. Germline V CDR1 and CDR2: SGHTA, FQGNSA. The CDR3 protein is CASSPRLNTEAFF. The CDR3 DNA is TGTGCCAGCAGCCCTAGACTAAACACTGAAGCTTTCTTT.

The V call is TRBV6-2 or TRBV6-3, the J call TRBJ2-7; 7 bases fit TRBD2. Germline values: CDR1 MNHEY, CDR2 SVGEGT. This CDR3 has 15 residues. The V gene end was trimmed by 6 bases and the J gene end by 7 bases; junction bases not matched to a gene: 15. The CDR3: CASRDSGTTLREQYF. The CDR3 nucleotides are TGTGCCAGCAGAGACTCCGGGACTACCTTAAGGGAGCAGTACTTC.

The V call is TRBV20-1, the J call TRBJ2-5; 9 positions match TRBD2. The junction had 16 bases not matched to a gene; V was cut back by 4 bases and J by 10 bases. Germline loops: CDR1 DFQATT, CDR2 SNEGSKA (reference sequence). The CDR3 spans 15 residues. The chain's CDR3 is CSATFLIAGVGSQYF. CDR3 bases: TGCAGTGCTACCTTTCTGATAGCGGGGGTTGGGAGCCAGTACTTC.

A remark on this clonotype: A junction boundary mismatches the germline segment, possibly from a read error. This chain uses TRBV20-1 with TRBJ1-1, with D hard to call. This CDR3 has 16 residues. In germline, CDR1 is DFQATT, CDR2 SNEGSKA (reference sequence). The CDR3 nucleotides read TGCAGTGCTAGGTCGCGTATGGGCAGCCTGAACAGTGAAGCTTTCTTT. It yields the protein CSARSRMGSLNSEAFF.

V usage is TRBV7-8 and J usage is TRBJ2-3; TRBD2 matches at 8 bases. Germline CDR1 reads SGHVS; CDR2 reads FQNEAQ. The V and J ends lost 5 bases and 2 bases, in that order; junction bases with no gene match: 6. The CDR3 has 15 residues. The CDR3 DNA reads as TGTGCCAGCAGCCCGATAGCGGGAAACACAGATACGCAGTATTTT. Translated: CASSPIAGNTDTQYF.

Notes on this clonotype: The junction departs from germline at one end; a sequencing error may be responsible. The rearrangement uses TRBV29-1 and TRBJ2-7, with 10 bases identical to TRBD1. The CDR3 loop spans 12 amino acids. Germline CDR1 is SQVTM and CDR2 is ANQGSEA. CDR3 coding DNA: TGCAGCGTTGAATCTTACGGGACAGGGGTGCACTTC. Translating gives CSVESYGTGVHF.

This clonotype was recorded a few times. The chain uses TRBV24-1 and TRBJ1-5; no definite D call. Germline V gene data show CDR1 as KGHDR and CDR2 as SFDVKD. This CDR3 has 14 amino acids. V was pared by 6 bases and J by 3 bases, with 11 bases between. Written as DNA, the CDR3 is TGTGCCACCAGTATCGGCACCCTCAATCAGCCCCAGCATTTT. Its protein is CATSIGTLNQPQHF.

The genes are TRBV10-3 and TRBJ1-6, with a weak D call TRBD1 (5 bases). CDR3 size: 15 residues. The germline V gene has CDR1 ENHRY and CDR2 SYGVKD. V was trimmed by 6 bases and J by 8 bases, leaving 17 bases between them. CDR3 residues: CAISPHTRGDSPLHF. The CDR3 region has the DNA TGTGCCATCAGCCCTCACACGCGGGGGGATTCACCCCTCCACTTT.

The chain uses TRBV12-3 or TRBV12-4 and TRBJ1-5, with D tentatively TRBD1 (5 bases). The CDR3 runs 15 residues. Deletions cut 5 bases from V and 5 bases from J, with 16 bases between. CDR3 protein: CASSPTRDLHQPQHF. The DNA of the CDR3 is TGTGCCAGCAGTCCAACCCGGGACCTCCATCAGCCCCAGCATTTT.

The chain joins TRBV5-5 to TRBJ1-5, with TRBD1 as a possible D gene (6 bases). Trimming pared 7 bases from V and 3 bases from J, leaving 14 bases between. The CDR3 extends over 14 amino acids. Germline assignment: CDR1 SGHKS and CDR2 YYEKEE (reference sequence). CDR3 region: CASGPTGNNQPQHF. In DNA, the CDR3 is TGTGCCAGCGGCCCGACAGGCAACAATCAGCCCCAGCATTTT.